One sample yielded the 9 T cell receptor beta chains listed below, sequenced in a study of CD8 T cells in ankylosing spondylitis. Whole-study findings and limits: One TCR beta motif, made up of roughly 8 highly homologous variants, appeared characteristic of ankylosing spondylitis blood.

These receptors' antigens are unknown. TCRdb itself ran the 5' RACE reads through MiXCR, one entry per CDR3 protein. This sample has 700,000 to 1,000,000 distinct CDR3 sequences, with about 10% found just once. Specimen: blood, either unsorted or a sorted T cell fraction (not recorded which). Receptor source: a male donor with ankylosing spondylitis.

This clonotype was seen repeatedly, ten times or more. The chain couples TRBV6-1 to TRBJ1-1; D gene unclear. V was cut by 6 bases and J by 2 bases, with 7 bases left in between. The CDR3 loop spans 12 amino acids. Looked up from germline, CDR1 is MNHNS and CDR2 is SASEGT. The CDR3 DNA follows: TGTGCCAGCAGCCGTTATAACACTGAAGCTTTCTTT. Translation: CASSRYNTEAFF.

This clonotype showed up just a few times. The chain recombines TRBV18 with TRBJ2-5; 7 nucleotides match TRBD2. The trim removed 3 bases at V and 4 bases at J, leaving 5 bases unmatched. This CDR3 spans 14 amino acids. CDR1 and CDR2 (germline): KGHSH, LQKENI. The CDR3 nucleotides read TGTGCCAGCTCACCTACTAGCGTCAGAGAGACCCAGTACTTC. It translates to CASSPTSVRETQYF.

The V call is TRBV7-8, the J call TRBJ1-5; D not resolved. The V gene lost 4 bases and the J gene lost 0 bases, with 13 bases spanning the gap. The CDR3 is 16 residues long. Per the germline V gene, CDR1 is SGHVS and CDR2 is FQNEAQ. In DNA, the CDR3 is TGTGCCAGCAGCTCCCGGACGGCTAATAGCAATCAGCCCCAGCATTTT. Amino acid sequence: CASSSRTANSNQPQHF.

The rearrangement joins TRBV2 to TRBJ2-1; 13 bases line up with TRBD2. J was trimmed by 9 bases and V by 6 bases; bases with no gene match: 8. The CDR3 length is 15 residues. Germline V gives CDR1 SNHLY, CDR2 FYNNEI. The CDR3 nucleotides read TGTGCCAGCAGACGAGGACTAGCGGGAGTTGGTGAGCAGTTCTTC. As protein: CASRRGLAGVGEQFF.

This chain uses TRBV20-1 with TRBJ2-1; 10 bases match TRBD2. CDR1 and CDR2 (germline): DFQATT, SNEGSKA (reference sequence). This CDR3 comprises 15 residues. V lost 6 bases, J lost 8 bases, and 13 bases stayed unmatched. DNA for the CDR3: TGCAGTGCCCTAGCGACTAGCGGGTGGGTGGATGAGCAGTTCTTC. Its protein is CSALATSGWVDEQFF.

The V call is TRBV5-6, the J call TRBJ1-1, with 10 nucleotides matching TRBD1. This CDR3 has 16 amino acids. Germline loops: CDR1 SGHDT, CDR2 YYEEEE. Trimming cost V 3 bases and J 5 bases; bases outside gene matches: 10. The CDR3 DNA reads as TGTGCCAGCAGCTCCGGGACAGGGGATGCGGGGACTGAAGCTTTCTTT. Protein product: CASSSGTGDAGTEAFF.

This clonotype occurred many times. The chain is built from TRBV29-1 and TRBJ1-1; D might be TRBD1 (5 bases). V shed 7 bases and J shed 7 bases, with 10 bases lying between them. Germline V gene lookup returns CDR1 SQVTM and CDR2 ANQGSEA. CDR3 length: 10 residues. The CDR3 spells CSANQGEAFF. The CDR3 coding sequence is TGCAGCGCTAATCAGGGTGAAGCTTTCTTT.

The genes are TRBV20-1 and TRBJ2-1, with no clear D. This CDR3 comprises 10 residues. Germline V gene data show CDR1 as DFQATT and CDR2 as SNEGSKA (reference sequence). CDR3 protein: CSQQRNEQFF. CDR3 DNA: TGCAGCCAGCAGAGGAATGAGCAGTTCTTC.

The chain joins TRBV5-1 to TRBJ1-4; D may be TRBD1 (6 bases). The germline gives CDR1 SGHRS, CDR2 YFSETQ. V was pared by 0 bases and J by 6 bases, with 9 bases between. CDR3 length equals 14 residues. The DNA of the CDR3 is TGCGCCAGCAGCTTGGGGGGGGCTGATGAAAAACTGTTTTTT. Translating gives CASSLGGADEKLFF.